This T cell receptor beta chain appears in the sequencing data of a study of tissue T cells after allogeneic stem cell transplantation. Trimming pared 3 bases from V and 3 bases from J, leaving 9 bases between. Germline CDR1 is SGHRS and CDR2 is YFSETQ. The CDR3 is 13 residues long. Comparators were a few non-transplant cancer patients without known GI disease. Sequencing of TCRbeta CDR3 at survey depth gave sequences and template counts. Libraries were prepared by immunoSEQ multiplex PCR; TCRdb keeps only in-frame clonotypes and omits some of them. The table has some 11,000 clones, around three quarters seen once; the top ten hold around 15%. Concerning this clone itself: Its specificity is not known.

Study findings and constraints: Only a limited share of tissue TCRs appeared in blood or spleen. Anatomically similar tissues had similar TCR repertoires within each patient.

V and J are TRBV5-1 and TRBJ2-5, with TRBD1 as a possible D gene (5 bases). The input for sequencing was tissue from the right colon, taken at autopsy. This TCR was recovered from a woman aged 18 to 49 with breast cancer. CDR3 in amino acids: CASSSTVEETQYF. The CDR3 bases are TGCGCCAGCAGCTCGACAGTAGAAGAGACCCAGTACTTC.